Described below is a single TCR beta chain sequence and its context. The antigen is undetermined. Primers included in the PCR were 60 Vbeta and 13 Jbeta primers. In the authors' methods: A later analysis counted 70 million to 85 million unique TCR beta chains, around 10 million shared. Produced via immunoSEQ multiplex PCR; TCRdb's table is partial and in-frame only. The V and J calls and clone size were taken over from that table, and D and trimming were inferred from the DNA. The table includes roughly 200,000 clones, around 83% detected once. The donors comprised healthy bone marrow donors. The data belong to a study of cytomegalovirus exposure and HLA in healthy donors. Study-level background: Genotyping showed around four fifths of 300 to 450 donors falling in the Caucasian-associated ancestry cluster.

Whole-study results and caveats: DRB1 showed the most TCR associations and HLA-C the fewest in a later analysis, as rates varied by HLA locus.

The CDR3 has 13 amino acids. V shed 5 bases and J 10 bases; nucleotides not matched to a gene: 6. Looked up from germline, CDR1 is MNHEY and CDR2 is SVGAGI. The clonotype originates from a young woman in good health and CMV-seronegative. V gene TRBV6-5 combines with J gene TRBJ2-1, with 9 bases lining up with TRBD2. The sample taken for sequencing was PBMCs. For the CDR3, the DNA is TGTGCCAGCAGTCCTCATACTAGCGGGGAGCAGTTCTTC. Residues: CASSPHTSGEQFF.